This record covers a single T cell receptor (beta chain). Here immunoSEQ multiplex PCR was the method, and the copy in TCRdb shows in-frame clones only, minus some. Of about 73,000 clones in the sample, 75% to 90% were seen once. These data come from a study of blood T cell repertoires in COVID-19. The CDR3 covers 14 residues. Between the trimmed V and J ends, which lost 5 bases and 4 bases, there was a span of 11 bases. Germline assignment: CDR1 MRHNA and CDR2 SNTAGT. This TCR was recovered from a man older than 75 with active or convalescent COVID-19. Material for sequencing was peripheral blood. The V call is TRBV6-4, the J call TRBJ2-2, with D possibly being TRBD1 (6 bases). CDR3 nucleotides: TGTGCCAGCAGTCCAGGGGCAGCCACCGGGGAGCTGTTTTTT. Amino acid sequence: CASSPGAATGELFF.